This TCR beta chain was recorded in a study of cytomegalovirus exposure and HLA in healthy donors. Study-wide results and limits: A later analysis by the authors found several of the most significant clusters apparently linked to common viral pathogens. Per a later analysis, HLA-associated TCR beta chains showed more clonal expansion than other, equally common TCR beta chains.

In the case of this clone: Its antigen is unknown.

PCR used 60 Vbeta primers and 13 Jbeta primers. The repertoire was sequenced with immunoSEQ multiplex PCR; TCRdb's copy has only in-frame clones and lacks some. Here the sample spans 150,000 to 200,000 clones, around 82% being singletons. Specimen: PBMCs. The clonotype comes from a boy under 10 years old in good health and CMV-seronegative.

CDR3 protein: CASSFGSNYEQYF. In DNA, the CDR3 is TGTGCCAGCAGTTTCGGGAGCAACTACGAGCAGTACTTC. The V gene is TRBV27, the J gene TRBJ2-5; maybe TRBD2 (6 bases). The end of the DNA fits TRBJ2-7 better, so the J call may be wrong. The CDR3 extends over 13 amino acids. Germline V gives CDR1 MNHEY, CDR2 SMNVEV (reference sequence).